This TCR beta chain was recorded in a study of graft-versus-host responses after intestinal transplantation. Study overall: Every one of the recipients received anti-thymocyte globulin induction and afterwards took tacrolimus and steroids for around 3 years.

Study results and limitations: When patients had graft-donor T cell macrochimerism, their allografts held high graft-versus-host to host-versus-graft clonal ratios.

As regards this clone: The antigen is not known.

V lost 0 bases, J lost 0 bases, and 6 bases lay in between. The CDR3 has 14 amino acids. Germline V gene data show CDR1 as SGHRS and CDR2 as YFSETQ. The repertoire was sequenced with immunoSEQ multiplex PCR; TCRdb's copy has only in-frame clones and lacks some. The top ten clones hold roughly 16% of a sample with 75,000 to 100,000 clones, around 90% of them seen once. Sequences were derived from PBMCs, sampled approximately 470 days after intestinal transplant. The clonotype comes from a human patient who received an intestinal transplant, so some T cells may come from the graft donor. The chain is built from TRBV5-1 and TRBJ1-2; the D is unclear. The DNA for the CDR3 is TGCGCCAGCAGCTTGGCTGGGCCTAACTATGGCTACACCTTC. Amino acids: CASSLAGPNYGYTF.